This T cell receptor beta chain was retrieved from a study of blood T cell repertoires in COVID-19. Across the study: Acute and convalescent COVID-19 specimens originated in the United States, Italy and Spain. Sample material is recorded as cDNA or gDNA derived from T cells, B-cell-depleted T cells, or PBMCs.

The assay was immunoSEQ multiplex PCR, and TCRdb's table has in-frame clones only and misses some. The data hold over 60,000 clones, with 75% to 90% observed a single time. The sequenced sample was peripheral blood. The TCR was taken from an elderly man with acute or convalescent COVID-19.

CDR3 sequence (DNA): TGTGCCAGTAGTGCCGGGACAGCCTCCTCCTACAATGAGCAGTTCTTC. Translated: CASSAGTASSYNEQFF. The chain carries TRBV19 and TRBJ2-1, with 7 nucleotides matching TRBD1. J gave up 0 bases and V 5 bases, and 7 bases lay outside the gene matches. Per the germline V gene, CDR1 is LNHDA and CDR2 is SQIVND (reference sequence). CDR3 length: 16 residues.